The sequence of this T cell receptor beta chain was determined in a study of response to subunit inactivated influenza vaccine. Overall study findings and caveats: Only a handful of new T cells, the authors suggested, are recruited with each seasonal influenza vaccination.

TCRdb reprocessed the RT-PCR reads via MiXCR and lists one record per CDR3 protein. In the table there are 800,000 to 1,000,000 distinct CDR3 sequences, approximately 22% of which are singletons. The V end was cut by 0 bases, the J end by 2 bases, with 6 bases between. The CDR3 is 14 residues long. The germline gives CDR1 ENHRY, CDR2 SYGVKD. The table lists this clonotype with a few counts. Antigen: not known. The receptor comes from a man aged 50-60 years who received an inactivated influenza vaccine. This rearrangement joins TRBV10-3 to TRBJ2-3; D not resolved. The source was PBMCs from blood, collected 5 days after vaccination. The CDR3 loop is CAISESFNTDTQYF. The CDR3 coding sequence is TGTGCCATCAGTGAGTCATTTAACACAGATACGCAGTATTTT.